This entry describes one T cell receptor beta chain. This clone was found a few times. Its antigen target is currently unknown. Base qualities were left out, and no much larger clone turns up one base away. The entire amount of isolated RNA was reverse transcribed using the High Capacity cDNA Reverse Transcription Kit, so the sequenced TCRB transcripts were expressed ones. Deep immunoSEQ sequencing was performed on naive, central memory and regulatory T cell samples, with an average of roughly 3.3 million total reads per sample. Sorted cells were lysed in RLT buffer, and RNA was extracted using DNase-treated RNeasy Micro or Mini kits according to cell number. To prevent cross-contamination, every cell subset was processed on its own, while patient and healthy donor samples were processed together. TCRB sequences were amplified from cDNA with the immunoSEQ multiplex PCR, producing 87-bp fragments spanning the CDR3 region. Amplicons were sequenced on the Illumina HiSeq platform. The authors' pipeline ran thus. PCR bias was computationally corrected using synthetic template baselines, reads within Hamming distance 2 were collapsed, and singletons that could not be merged were discarded. Reads were aligned against IMGT to assign V, D and J genes, CDR3 length and insertions or deletions at six rearrangement sites. Within each subset, clonotype counts were normalized to sorted cell number, and only after that were true diversity and Gini coefficients computed with the tcR R package. The overlap coefficient, calculated on TCRB nucleotide sequences, was used to quantify repertoire sharing. As a proxy for the pre-selection repertoire, out-of-frame TCRB sequences from naive cells were analyzed. TCRdb stores this immuneACCESS table with in-frame sequences only. Part of the clones is absent; in the studies checked, under half of the shortfall reflects unresolved V genes, and no reason is known for the rest. The V and J calls and clone size were taken over from that table, and D and trimming were inferred from the DNA. Counted in this sample were under 950,000 clones; 15% to 20% of them appeared once. Clones ranked in the top ten supply 0.02% to 0.025% of the sample.

A single peripheral blood draw of around 120 mL on average was collected from each donor into heparinised tubes. A BD FACSAria II was used to sort naive, central memory, regulatory and stem cell-like memory CD4+ T cells with a panel that included CD45RO, CCR7, CD25, CD127, CD95 and CD27. All sorted populations exceeded 95% purity. PBMCs were separated immediately by Lymphoprep density gradient centrifugation and were stained directly, without being cultured. So that batch effects would be minimized, each experiment stained and sorted samples in pairs, pairing one healthy donor with one patient. This sample was included in a study of beta chain features in type 1 diabetes (dated by TCRdb to 2016 to 2019). At the level of the whole study: No differences in mean age, gender distribution, total cell number or subset yield were found between patients and healthy donors. Regulatory and stem cell-like memory subsets were obtained from only 8 patients and about 8 healthy donors, while naive and central memory subsets were obtained from all 30 or so donors. A total of 107,917,701 sorted cells were examined across all samples, and the number of cells per subset was strongly correlated with RNA yield. In the study, TCRB repertoires of sorted circulating CD4+ T cell subsets from recently diagnosed type 1 diabetes patients were compared with those of matched healthy donors. What the research found in general, with its limitations: Shorter templates might have been favored by PCR, but patient and control samples were amplified and corrected together, so both groups would have been affected equally by any skew. Because cDNA was sequenced instead of genomic DNA, highly expressing activated cells could be over-represented, though the groups showed no difference in activation or CD3 levels. A moderate but significant shortening of TCRB CDR3 length was observed in type 1 diabetes patients in all four CD4+ subsets. At VDJ recombination sites, type 1 diabetes patients had fewer insertions and more deleted nucleotides, which implies abnormalities in thymic rearrangement. Naive, central memory and regulatory TCRB repertoires appeared to be more alike among patients than among healthy donors. Because small numbers of individuals were included in the HLA sub-analyses, any influence of HLA type on TCRB rearrangement was left unresolved.

For CDR1 and CDR2, the germline V gene lists LGHNA and YSLEER. The cysteine opens and the phenylalanine closes a CDR3 of 14 amino acids. Just the 42-base CDR3 DNA is kept, in frame starting at base 1. Trimming removed 1 base from V and 1 base from J, leaving 7 bases between the germline ends. This clonotype originated in a woman younger than 30 in good health. The sequence joins TRBV4-3 to TRBJ1-1, with an unclear D gene assignment. Sequenced material: naive CD4+ T cells from blood. In the paper's terms, the cell subset or site label means: true naive CD4+ T cells. For the CDR3, the sequence is CASSQAPGNTEAFF. In nucleotides, the sequence is TGCGCCAGCAGCCAAGCTCCAGGGAACACTGAAGCTTTCTTT.